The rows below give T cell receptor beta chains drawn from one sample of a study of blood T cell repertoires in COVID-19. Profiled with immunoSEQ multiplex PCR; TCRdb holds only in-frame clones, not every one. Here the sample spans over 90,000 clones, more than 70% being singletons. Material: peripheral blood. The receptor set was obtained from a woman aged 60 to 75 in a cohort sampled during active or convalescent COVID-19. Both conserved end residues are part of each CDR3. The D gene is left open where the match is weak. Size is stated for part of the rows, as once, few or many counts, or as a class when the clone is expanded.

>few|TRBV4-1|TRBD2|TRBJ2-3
TGCGCCAGCAGCCCGACGACTAGCGAAGCGTCAGATACGCAGTATTTT
CASSPTTSEASDTQYF
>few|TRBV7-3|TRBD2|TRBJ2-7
TGTGCCAGCAGCCCTTCAGCGGGAGGAAAAATTGAGCAGTACTTC
CASSPSAGGKIEQYF
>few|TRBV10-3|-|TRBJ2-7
TGTGCTTATCAGAGGGTCCTTTTGGGGGAGCAGTACTTC
CAYQRVLLGEQYF
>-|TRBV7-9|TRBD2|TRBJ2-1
TGTGCCAGCAGCCCCACCCCGGGACTATCCCTATTGGATGAGCAGTTCTTC
CASSPTPGLSLLDEQFF
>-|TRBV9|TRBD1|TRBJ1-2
TGTGCCAGCAGCCCAGGACAGGGCAGGCCTTCCTATGGCTACACCTTC
CASSPGQGRPSYGYTF
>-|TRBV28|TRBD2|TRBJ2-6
TGTGCCAGCAGTTTTCGTCGGACTAGCGGGACCTCTGGGGCCAACGTCCTGACTTTC
CASSFRRTSGTSGANVLTF
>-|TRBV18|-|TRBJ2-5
TGTGCCAGCTCACCGGATGCACTAGCCGAAGAGACCCAGTACTTC
CASSPDALAEETQYF
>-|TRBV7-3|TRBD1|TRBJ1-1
TGTGCCAGCAGCTTAGACAGGGGTTACACTGAAGCTTTCTTT
CASSLDRGYTEAFF
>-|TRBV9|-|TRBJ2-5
TGTGCCAGCAGCGTCGGGACCCTTAGGACAGCAGAGACCCAGTACTTC
CASSVGTLRTAETQYF
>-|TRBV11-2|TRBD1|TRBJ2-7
TGTGCCAGCAGCACGATAGGACAGGGGGCCATCTACGAGCAGTACTTC
CASSTIGQGAIYEQYF
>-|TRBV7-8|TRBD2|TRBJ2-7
TGTGCCAGCAGCTTCAGGTTAAGACTAGCGGGAGACGAGCAGTACTTC
CASSFRLRLAGDEQYF
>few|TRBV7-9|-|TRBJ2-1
TGTGCCAGCAGCCCAACGGGACTCTACAATGAGCAGTTCTTC
CASSPTGLYNEQFF
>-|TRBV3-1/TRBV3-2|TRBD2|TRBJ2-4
TGTGCCAGCAGCCAAGTTGCGGGAGGGTTGGCCAAAAACATTCAGTACTTC
CASSQVAGGLAKNIQYF
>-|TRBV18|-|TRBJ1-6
TGTGCCAGCTCACCAGGACAGCTGGCCTGGTCACCCCTCCACTTT
CASSPGQLAWSPLHF
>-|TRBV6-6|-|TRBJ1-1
TGTGCCAGCAGTTACTCGATTGAGATTGAAGCTTTCTTT
CASSYSIEIEAFF
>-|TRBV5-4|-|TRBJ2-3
TGTGCCAGCAGCTTTGTAGTGGGGGGGACAAGTACAGATACGCAGTATTTT
CASSFVVGGTSTDTQYF
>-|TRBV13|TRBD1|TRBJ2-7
TGTGCCAGCAGCTTAAGGGGACAGCCTTCCACCATGAGCTACGAGCAGTACTTC
CASSLRGQPSTMSYEQYF
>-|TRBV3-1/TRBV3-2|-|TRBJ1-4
TGTGCCAGCAAGGGTTCGGGGTCTAGGGCTAATGAAAAACTGTTTTTT
CASKGSGSRANEKLFF
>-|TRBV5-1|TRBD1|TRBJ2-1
TGCGCCAGCAGCTTGGCCAACACCAGGGGGAATGAGCAGTTCTTC
CASSLANTRGNEQFF
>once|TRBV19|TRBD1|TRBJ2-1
TGTGCCAGCCGTCCAACCGGGACAGGGGCTGAGCAGTTCTTC
CASRPTGTGAEQFF
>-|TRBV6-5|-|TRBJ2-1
TGTGCCAGCAGGACGGCGGGTTCCTACAATGAGCAGTTCTTC
CASRTAGSYNEQFF
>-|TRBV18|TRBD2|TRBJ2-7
TGTGCCAGCTCCCAGACTAGCGGGAGTACTTACGAGCAGTACTTC
CASSQTSGSTYEQYF
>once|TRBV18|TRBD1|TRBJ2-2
TGTGCCAGCTCACAATCCCTGACAGGGTCCGGGGAGCTGTTTTTT
CASSQSLTGSGELFF
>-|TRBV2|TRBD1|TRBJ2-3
TGTGCCAGCACCCCCTGGGACAGGGGGCAAGATACGCAGTATTTT
CASTPWDRGQDTQYF
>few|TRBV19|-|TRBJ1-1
TGTGCCAGTAGTATAGTTGGCAGGGAGAACACTGAAGCTTTCTTT
CASSIVGRENTEAFF
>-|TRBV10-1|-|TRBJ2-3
TGCGCCAGCAGTGACAGGGGGGTTCGAGATACGCAGTATTTT
CASSDRGVRDTQYF
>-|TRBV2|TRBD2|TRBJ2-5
TGTGCCAGTAGCGGGAGAGGGGGAGAGACCCAGTACTTC
CASSGRGGETQYF
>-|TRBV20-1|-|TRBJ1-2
TGCAGTGCTAGCGAGGTAAATGGCTACACCTTC
CSASEVNGYTF
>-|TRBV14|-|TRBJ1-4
TGTGCCAGCAGCCAAAGGGGATTCGGGGAAAAACTGTTTTTT
CASSQRGFGEKLFF
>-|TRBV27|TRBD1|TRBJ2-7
TGTGCCAGCAGTAAAGGGGGCGCAACCTACGAGCAGTACTTC
CASSKGGATYEQYF
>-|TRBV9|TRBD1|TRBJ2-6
TGTGCCAGCAGCGTAGCCTCGACAGGGTATGGGGCCAACGTCCTGACTTTC
CASSVASTGYGANVLTF
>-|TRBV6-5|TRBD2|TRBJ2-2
TGTGCCACCGATAGACTAGCGGGAGGGGAGCTGTTTTTT
CATDRLAGGELFF
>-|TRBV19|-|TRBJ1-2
TGTGCCAGTACCTCCCAGGGAGCGGCGGCGGGGACCTATGGCTACACCTTC
CASTSQGAAAGTYGYTF
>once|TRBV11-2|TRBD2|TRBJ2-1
TGTGCCAGCAGCTCCTGGACTAGCGACACCTACAATGAGCAGTTCTTC
CASSSWTSDTYNEQFF
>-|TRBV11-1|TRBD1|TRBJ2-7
TGTGCCAGCAGCCTCACCGGGACAGCTTTCCCCTACGAGCAGTACTTC
CASSLTGTAFPYEQYF
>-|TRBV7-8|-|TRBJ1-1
TGTGCCAGCAGCTTGGCCGGAGGTGGGACTGAAGCTTTCTTT
CASSLAGGGTEAFF
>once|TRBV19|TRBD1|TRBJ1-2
TGTGCCAGTAGGCCGTCCGTCATAGGCCGCACAGGGGGCTATGGCTACACCTTC
CASRPSVIGRTGGYGYTF
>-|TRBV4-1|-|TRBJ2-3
TGCGCCAGCAGCCAAGATCTGTCTACGCAGTATTTT
CASSQDLSTQYF
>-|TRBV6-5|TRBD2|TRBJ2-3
TGTGCCAGCAGCGCAGCGGGATCCCCCACAGATACGCAGTATTTT
CASSAAGSPTDTQYF
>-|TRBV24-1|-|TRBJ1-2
TGTGCCACCAGTGATGCCTCACAGGCACCCTTTATCTCCGGAGGCTACACCTTC
CATSDASQAPFISGGYTF
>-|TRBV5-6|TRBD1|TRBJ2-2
TGTGCCAGCAGCTTGACCGGGACAGCGAACACCGGGGAGCTGTTTTTT
CASSLTGTANTGELFF
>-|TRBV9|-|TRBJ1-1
TGTGCCAGCAGCGTAGCCCCGGACAGATTGAACACTGAAGCTTTCTTT
CASSVAPDRLNTEAFF
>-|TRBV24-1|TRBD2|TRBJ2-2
TGTGCCACCAGTGATCCCCTTACCGTTAGCGGGGGTCAGAACACCGGGGAGCTGTTTTTT
CATSDPLTVSGGQNTGELFF
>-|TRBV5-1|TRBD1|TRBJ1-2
TGCGCCAGCAGCTCCGGACAGGGGTCTGCCTCGTTTAACTATGGCTACACCTTC
CASSSGQGSASFNYGYTF
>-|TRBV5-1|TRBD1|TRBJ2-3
TGCGCCAGCAGCTCAGACAGGGGCACAGATACGCAGTATTTT
CASSSDRGTDTQYF
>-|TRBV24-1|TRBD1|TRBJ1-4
TGTGCCACCAGCGAAGCGGGACAGGGAGAAAAACTGTTTTTT
CATSEAGQGEKLFF
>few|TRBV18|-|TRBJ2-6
TGTGCCAGCTCACTCCTCTCTGGGGCCAACGTCCTGACTTTC
CASSLLSGANVLTF
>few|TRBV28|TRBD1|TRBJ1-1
TGTGCCAGCAGTTTTTCCCCGGATAGGGGGCACACTGAAGCTTTCTTT
CASSFSPDRGHTEAFF
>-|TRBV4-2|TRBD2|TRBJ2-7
TGTGCCAGCAGCCAAGGACTAGCGGACTACGAGCAGTACTTC
CASSQGLADYEQYF
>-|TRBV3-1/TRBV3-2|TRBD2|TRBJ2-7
TGTGCCAGCAGCCACCCTCGAAGGGCGGGAGGGGGCTACGAGCAGTACTTC
CASSHPRRAGGGYEQYF
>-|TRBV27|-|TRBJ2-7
TGTGCCAGCAGTTCCAATCGGGAGCAGTACTTC
CASSSNREQYF
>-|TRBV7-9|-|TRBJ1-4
TGTGCCAGCAGCGAAAGGGGAGGTAATGAAAAACTGTTTTTT
CASSERGGNEKLFF
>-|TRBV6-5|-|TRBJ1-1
TGTGCCAGCAGTTACCGGGTTGTCACTGAAGCTTTCTTT
CASSYRVVTEAFF
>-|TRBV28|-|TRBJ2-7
TGTGCCAGCACCGAGCGGTTATCCTACGAGCAGTACTTC
CASTERLSYEQYF
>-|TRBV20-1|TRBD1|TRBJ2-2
TGCAGTGCTAGTGAGACAGGGGGCGCCACCGGGGAGCTGTTTTTT
CSASETGGATGELFF
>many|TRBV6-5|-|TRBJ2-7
TGTGCCAGCAGTTCCACCATGACCCAGGGGCACGAGCAGTACTTC
CASSSTMTQGHEQYF
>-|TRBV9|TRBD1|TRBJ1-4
TGTGCCAGCAGCCGGGGACAGGGAGGTGAAAAACTGTTTTTT
CASSRGQGGEKLFF
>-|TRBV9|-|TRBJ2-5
TGTGCCAGCAGCCGCGATACAGTAGGTTCAGAGACCCAGTACTTC
CASSRDTVGSETQYF
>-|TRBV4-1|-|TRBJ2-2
TGCGCCAGCAGCCAAGAGGTTACTAGTGGTAGGAACACCGGGGAGCTGTTTTTT
CASSQEVTSGRNTGELFF